These T cell receptor beta chains were read from a single sample in a study of glioma-infiltrating T cells. TCRdb ran MiXCR on the multiplex PCR reads and lists one entry per CDR3 protein. Among 300,000 to 450,000 distinct CDR3 sequences listed, about 40% were seen once. Sequencing was done on a sample of glioma tissue, nonneoplastic brain tissue, or PBMCs (not recorded which). The receptors were sampled from a human donor with low-grade glioma or glioblastoma, undergoing nonglioma brain surgery, or in good health (not recorded which). Both conserved end residues are part of each CDR3. A D gene is named only where the DNA matches it firmly.

TRBJ1-1,13,-,TRBV25-1,CASSPGTQAEAFF
TRBJ2-3,15,-,TRBV20-1,CSARDRRGRTDTQYF
TRBJ1-2,16,TRBD1,TRBV7-8,CASSLVGHSQGDGYTF
TRBJ2-7,15,TRBD2,TRBV20-1,CSSRDPGLAGNEQYF
TRBJ2-1,15,-,TRBV4-1,CASSQGGSVYNEQFF
TRBJ2-5,16,TRBD2,TRBV28,CASSEIAGEVRETQYF
TRBJ2-7,15,TRBD2,TRBV5-6,CASSSLSGNGDEQYF
TRBJ2-1,15,TRBD2,TRBV20-1,CSARPVSGRRNEQFF
TRBJ2-3,14,-,TRBV20-1,CSATPDRHTDTQYF
TRBJ2-3,13,-,TRBV19,CASSTPFGDTQYF
TRBJ2-7,16,-,TRBV4-2,CASSQETVRGHYEQYF
TRBJ1-3,14,-,TRBV15,CATSRESSGNTIYF
TRBJ2-5,18,TRBD2,TRBV27,CASKPKRGTSGPQETQYF
TRBJ2-5,16,TRBD2,TRBV19,CASSIVPSGRPPAQYF
TRBJ2-7,16,TRBD2,TRBV27,CASSLLNPGGPNEQYF
TRBJ2-7,14,-,TRBV4-1,CASSQGGNSYEQYF
TRBJ1-1,14,-,TRBV12-3/TRBV12-4,CASRIDRDNTEAFF
TRBJ2-7,14,-,TRBV7-2,CASSLAGTSYGQYF
TRBJ2-1,13,-,TRBV6-1,CASSCPECNEQFF
TRBJ2-5,15,-,TRBV19,CASSIKGVRGETQYF
TRBJ1-2,17,TRBD1,TRBV6-1,CASTSPIRQGPNYGYTF
TRBJ1-1,12,-,TRBV7-2,CASSSMRGAAFF
TRBJ1-6,14,-,TRBV7-2,CASSLNRVASPLHF
TRBJ1-1,12,-,TRBV27,CASSLNGREAFF